This entry lists 8 T cell receptor beta chains sequenced from one sample in a study of T cell responses to AZD1222 COVID-19 vaccine (dated by TCRdb to the early 2020s). The library was made by the immunoSEQ multiplex PCR assay. Drawn from immuneACCESS, this table holds only the in-frame rearrangements with V and J called that TCRdb kept. Clones are partly lost; checked studies trace under half to an unresolved V gene and leave the rest unexplained. This sample holds about 150,000 clones; 70% to 90% were observed only once. Together, the top ten hold less than 9.5% of the sample. The time point label corresponds to: baseline before first vaccination. Specimen: peripheral blood, collected on day 0 of AZD1222 vaccination. Source of these receptors: an adult in good health.

The chain uses TRBV9 and TRBJ2-3; the match to TRBD2 covers 7 bases. Germline CDR1 reads SGDLS; CDR2 reads YYNGEE. The V segment lost 2 bases and the J segment 2 bases; nucleotides outside the gene matches: 2. The CDR3 sequence is 14 residues long. In DNA form, the CDR3 reads TGTGCCAGCAGCGTTGGGACTATCACAGATACGCAGTATTTT. It is translated as CASSVGTITDTQYF.

This clone was counted between two and nine times. Different DNA sequences within this sample yield the same CDR3. The chain couples TRBV5-1 to TRBJ1-4, with TRBD1 matching over 10 bases. This CDR3 comprises 15 residues. V dropped 4 bases and J dropped 5; count of bases not matched to a gene: 5. Germline CDR1 reads SGHRS; CDR2 reads YFSETQ. CDR3 coding DNA: TGCGCCAGCAGCCCAGGACAGGGGGGGAATGAAAAACTGTTTTTT. As protein: CASSPGQGGNEKLFF.

The chain is built from TRBV30 and TRBJ2-1; D gene unclear. Germline loops: CDR1 GTSNPN, CDR2 SVGIG (reference sequence). This CDR3 comprises 12 residues. V was cut by 0 bases and J by 12 bases, with 12 bases left in between. This CDR3 reads CAWSVLSARQFF. As DNA, the CDR3 is TGTGCCTGGAGTGTACTAAGTGCGAGGCAGTTCTTC.

As DNA, the CDR3 is TGTGCCACCGCACCGGGACAGGGGGATTCACCCCTCCACTTT. Translating gives CATAPGQGDSPLHF. This chain joins TRBV10-3 and TRBJ1-6, with TRBD1 matching over 11 bases. V shed 10 bases and J 8 bases; nucleotides not matched to a gene: 7. The V gene's germline CDR1 is ENHRY and CDR2 SYGVKD. The CDR3 is made up of 14 amino acids.

The rearrangement joins TRBV27 to TRBJ2-1; TRBD1 agrees at 8 bases. CDR3 length: 15 residues. Trimming took 6 bases from V and 8 from J; bases not matched to a gene: 12. Germline CDR1 and CDR2: MNHEY and SMNVEV (reference sequence). CDR3 region: CASSPRTGRLDEQFF. The DNA for the CDR3 is TGTGCCAGCAGCCCTAGGACAGGGCGGCTCGATGAGCAGTTCTTC.

The rearrangement joins TRBV5-8 to TRBJ2-7; 9 bases align to TRBD1. CDR3 size: 15 residues. The germline gives CDR1 SGHTS, CDR2 YDEGEE. The V and J ends lost 0 bases and 3 bases, in that order; junction bases with no gene match: 4. CDR3 protein: CASSLGTGVDYEQYF. The CDR3 bases are TGTGCCAGCAGCTTGGGGACAGGGGTGGACTACGAGCAGTACTTC.

This rearrangement joins TRBV29-1 to TRBJ1-2, with 10 bases fitting TRBD1. The germline V gene encodes CDR1 SQVTM and CDR2 ANQGSEA. The CDR3 is 15 amino acids. J gave up 8 bases and V 3 bases, and 12 bases lay outside the gene matches. The CDR3 protein is CSVEVTGTGDGGYTF. CDR3 nucleotide sequence: TGCAGCGTTGAGGTGACCGGGACAGGGGACGGGGGCTACACCTTC.

Concerning this clone: Compared with germline, one end of the junction differs, possibly owing to a read error. V and J are TRBV11-2 and TRBJ2-7, with a weak D call TRBD1 (5 bases). The germline gives CDR1 SGHAT, CDR2 FQNNGV. The CDR3 is made up of 12 amino acids. The CDR3, as DNA: TGTGCCAGCAGCGTAGACAGAAGCGAGCAGTACTTC. Protein product: CASSVDRSEQYF.